This T cell receptor beta chain stems from a study of vaccination effects on CD4 cells after COVID-19. Study at large: Participants got two doses of BNT162b2 or mRNA-1273 vaccine. Samples from a couple of convalescent patients were given 16 days and one week before vaccination.

Before sequencing took place, the ViraFEST assay used viral peptide pools to expand antigen-specific CD4+ T cells. After around 10 days in culture, the CD4+ T cells were isolated. Sometime from March through December 2020, the person acquired a SARS-CoV-2 infection that PCR confirmed. PBMC cultures contained approximately 1.8 million cells per well, about 11 IU/ml IL-2 and around 9.9 ug/ml peptides. Repertoires were generated with immunoSEQ multiplex PCR, while TCRdb's copy carries only in-frame clones and drops some. Among around 49,000 clones, around 74% were seen once, and the ten largest hold over 25%. The CDR3 runs to 14 residues. V lost 4 bases to trimming and J lost 6 bases, with 13 bases between them. Germline assignment: CDR1 SGHRS and CDR2 YFSETQ. Concerning this clone: What it binds is not known.

General study findings and limits: Marked clonal contraction was seen late after vaccination (in both infection- and vaccine-induced clones).

The sequencing here drew on CD4+ T cells from PBMCs cultured with a peptide pool, taken before COVID-19 vaccination. The chain couples TRBV5-1 to TRBJ1-4, with a possible D match to TRBD1 (6 bases). The clonotype was recovered from a human donor who had a prior SARS-CoV-2 infection. This CDR3 reads CASSPGAGDEKLFF. As DNA, the CDR3 is TGCGCCAGCAGCCCCGGGGCAGGGGATGAAAAACTGTTTTTT.